This T cell receptor beta chain was captured by sequencing in a study of shared clonotypes between healthy human individuals. Study context: For every donor, three CD4 naive, three CD4 memory, two CD8 naive and one CD8 memory plates were used.

Germline loops: CDR1 MDHEN, CDR2 SYDVKM. There are 15 residues in the CDR3. The V end lost 5 bases, the J end lost 3 bases, and 15 bases lay between the germline ends. Sequenced by immunoSEQ multiplex PCR; TCRdb stores in-frame clones only, minus some. In the table there are about 2.4 million clones, 90% to 95% of which are singletons. The rearrangement links TRBV28 to TRBJ2-3, with D hard to call. The sample consisted of naive CD4+ T cells from PBMCs. Subset specified: CD45RA+ positively selected. The TCR comes from a man between 18 and 35 years old in good health. Some clones in this sample may be carry-over from other donors' samples. CDR3 nucleotide sequence: TGTGCCAGCAGTCGCGAGGAATTGGGAACAGATACGCAGTATTTT. Protein product: CASSREELGTDTQYF.